These 28 T cell receptor beta chains share one sample of origin, sequenced in a study of multiple sclerosis patients with progressive multifocal leukoencephalopathy. Generated by immunoSEQ multiplex PCR, the TCRdb table keeps only in-frame clones and is missing some. Of some 30,000 clones in the sample, around 92% were seen once. Noted time point: before natalizumab initiation. The sample comprised PBMCs. The source of these receptors is a man in his thirties or forties with multiple sclerosis.

V gene TRBV21-1 combines with J gene TRBJ2-7; the tabulated D call, TRBD2, remains unverified against the DNA. TRBV21-1 is a recognized pseudogene. The length of the CDR3 is 12 residues. For the CDR3, the DNA is TGTGCCAGCAGCAGGGTGGAGTACGAGCAGTACGTC. Its translation: CASSRVEYEQYV.

A single count supports this clone. V and J are TRBV7-3 and TRBJ2-7, with a weak D call TRBD2 (5 bases). V lost 1 base, J lost 7 bases, and 11 bases lay in between. The germline CDR1 and CDR2 sequences are SGHTA and FQGTGA. CDR3 size: 13 residues. CDR3 in amino acids: CASSLNSGREQYF. CDR3 DNA: TGTGCCAGCAGCTTAAACTCGGGAAGGGAGCAGTACTTC.

The table lists this clone with a count of one. This chain joins TRBV7-2 and TRBJ1-4; maybe TRBD1 (6 bases). Germline V lookup: CDR1 SGHTA, CDR2 FQGNSA. Deletions cut 0 bases from V and 0 bases from J, with 23 bases between. The CDR3 extends over 21 amino acids. The CDR3 protein is CASSLAVWGLDSDATNEKLFF. The CDR3, as DNA: TGTGCCAGCAGCTTAGCAGTTTGGGGTCTGGACAGCGACGCAACTAATGAAAAACTGTTTTTT.

As to this clone: The germline gene is not matched at one end of the junction; a read error may be the cause. The rearrangement joins TRBV19 to TRBJ1-2, with D possibly TRBD1 on 5 matching bases. CDR1 LNHDA and CDR2 SQIVND come from the germline V gene (reference sequence). This CDR3 has 13 amino acids. DNA of the CDR3: TGTGCCAGTAAAGAGACAGTTAACTATTGCTACACCTTC. The encoded protein is CASKETVNYCYTF.

The chain recombines TRBV5-1 with TRBJ2-3; the D is unclear. Deletions cut 6 bases from V and 5 bases from J, with 7 bases between. The CDR3 contains 11 residues. Germline-derived CDR1 and CDR2 are SGHRS and YFSETQ. CDR3 sequence reads: CASTQRDTQYF. DNA of the CDR3: TGCGCCAGCACCCAGCGAGATACGCAGTATTTT.

CDR3 protein: CAWSGSAGAAGELFF. DNA for the CDR3: TGTGCCTGGAGTGGGTCGGCAGGGGCCGCCGGGGAGCTGTTTTTT. The chain joins TRBV30 to TRBJ2-2; TRBD1 is a possible D gene (6 bases). The CDR3 is made up of 15 amino acids. Looked up from germline, CDR1 is GTSNPN and CDR2 is SVGIG (reference sequence). With 1 base removed from V and 6 bases from J, the gap between germline ends came to 15 bases. The full variable domain, its missing parts supplied by reference TRBV30 and TRBJ2-2, is SQTIHQWPATLVQPVGSPLSLECTVEGTSNPNLYWYRQAAGRGLQLLFYSVGIGQISSEVPQNLSASRPQDRQFILSSKKLLLSDSGFYLCAWSGSAGAAGELFFGEGSRLTVL.

The gene calls are TRBV5-4 and TRBJ2-7; TRBD1 matches 7 bases. The germline gives CDR1 SGHNT, CDR2 YYREEE (reference sequence). The V gene end was trimmed by 0 bases and the J gene end by 0 bases; junction bases not matched to a gene: 3. The CDR3 loop spans 15 amino acids. CDR3 DNA: TGTGCCAGCAGCTTGGCCGGGACAGTCTCCTACGAGCAGTACTTC. It specifies CASSLAGTVSYEQYF. The full variable domain, its missing parts supplied by reference TRBV5-4 and TRBJ2-7, is ETGVTQSPTHLIKTRGQQVTLRCSSQSGHNTVSWYQQALGQGPQFIFQYYREEENGRGNFPPRFSGLQFPNYSSELNVNALELDDSALYLCASSLAGTVSYEQYFGPGTRLTVT.

The rearrangement joins TRBV4-3 to TRBJ2-1; D unclear. In germline, CDR1 is LGHNA, CDR2 YSLEER. The CDR3 runs 16 residues. V was cut by 0 bases and J by 5 bases, with 14 bases left in between. The CDR3 here is CASSQDWNLKNNEQFF. As DNA, the CDR3 is TGCGCCAGCAGCCAAGACTGGAACCTAAAAAACAATGAGCAGTTCTTC.

V and J are TRBV9 and TRBJ2-3, with D perhaps matching TRBD2 (6 bases). Germline CDR1 reads SGDLS; CDR2 reads YYNGEE. The V end lost 6 bases, the J end lost 6 bases, and 11 bases lay between the germline ends. CDR3 size: 12 residues. CDR3 in amino acids: CASTRGGDTQYF. CDR3 in DNA: TGTGCCAGCACTAGGGGAGGTGATACGCAGTATTTT.

The V and J genes are TRBV29-1 and TRBJ1-2; 9 bases are a match to TRBD1. Germline values: CDR1 SQVTM, CDR2 ANQGSEA. Trimming removed 7 bases from V and 2 bases from J; junction bases left unmatched: 8. The CDR3 contains 14 residues. CDR3 in DNA: TGCAGCGCGGTCCTGACAGGGGGAAACTATGGCTACACCTTC. Its translation is CSAVLTGGNYGYTF.

The V and J genes are TRBV29-1 and TRBJ1-2; D is ambiguous. CDR1 is SQVTM, CDR2 ANQGSEA, per germline. This CDR3 is built from 10 residues. V lost 8 bases and J lost 2, with 6 bases in between. The CDR3 nucleotides read TGCAGCTTCGGAAACTATGGCTACACCTTC. Residues: CSFGNYGYTF.

This clone was observed a single time. The chain joins TRBV29-1 to TRBJ1-1; tentative D call: TRBD1 (5 bases). V was cut by 7 bases and J by 1 base, with 19 bases left in between. This CDR3 region has 15 residues. Germline CDR1 reads SQVTM; CDR2 reads ANQGSEA. CDR3 loop: CSAQGVRDSNTEAFF. For the CDR3, the DNA is TGCAGCGCTCAGGGTGTGAGAGACTCGAACACTGAAGCTTTCTTT.

V is TRBV5-4 and J is TRBJ2-3; 10 positions agree with TRBD1. The CDR3 has 19 amino acids. CDR1 SGHNT and CDR2 YYREEE come from the germline V gene (reference sequence). V dropped 5 bases and J dropped 3; count of bases not matched to a gene: 18. CDR3 residues: CASSPFFLPGQGPTDTQYF. The CDR3 DNA reads TGTGCCAGCAGTCCGTTTTTCCTCCCGGGACAGGGGCCAACAGATACGCAGTATTTT.

The chain links TRBV18 to TRBJ1-4; D may be TRBD1 (6 bases). This CDR3 contains 15 residues. V lost 1 base, J lost 7 bases, and 13 bases lay in between. The V gene's germline CDR1 is KGHSH and CDR2 LQKENI. The CDR3 DNA sequence: TGTGCCAGCTCACCACGAGGGGGTATGGGTGAAAAACTGTTTTTT. It codes for CASSPRGGMGEKLFF. The whole variable domain, remainder taken from reference TRBV18 and TRBJ1-4, is NAGVMQNPRHLVRRRGQEARLRCSPMKGHSHVYWYRQLPEEGLKFMVYLQKENIIDESGMPKERFSAEFPKEGPSILRIQQVVRGDSAAYFCASSPRGGMGEKLFFGSGTQLSVL.

The chain joins TRBV19 to TRBJ2-5; TRBD1 agrees at 12 bases. V lost 9 bases, J lost 4 bases, and 3 bases stayed unmatched. This CDR3 spans 13 amino acids. The germline V gene encodes CDR1 LNHDA and CDR2 SQIVND (reference sequence). The CDR3 sequence: CASRDRGRETQYF. Here the CDR3 DNA reads TGTGCCAGCCGGGACAGGGGGCGAGAGACCCAGTACTTC.

The chain couples TRBV7-9 to TRBJ1-2, with D perhaps TRBD1 (6 bases). V was trimmed by 5 bases and J by 7 bases, leaving 11 bases between them. This CDR3 contains 12 residues. Looked up from germline, CDR1 is SEHNR and CDR2 is FQNEAQ (reference sequence). In DNA, the CDR3 is TGTGCCAGCAGCCGGACAGAACGTGGCTACACCTTC. Translation gives CASSRTERGYTF.

This rearrangement joins TRBV9 to TRBJ2-1; 7 bases map to TRBD1. This CDR3 spans 15 amino acids. Looked up from germline, CDR1 is SGDLS and CDR2 is YYNGEE. With 4 bases clipped from V and 1 base from J, the junction kept 5 bases outside the gene matches. The CDR3 loop reads CASSSTGASYNEQFF. The CDR3, as DNA: TGTGCCAGCAGCTCAACAGGGGCGTCCTACAATGAGCAGTTCTTC.

This clone appeared a single time. The chain joins TRBV10-3 to TRBJ2-1; D perhaps matches TRBD2 (6 bases). Per germline, CDR1 ENHRY and CDR2 SYGVKD. The V end lost 5 bases, the J end lost 8 bases, and 19 bases lay between the germline ends. The CDR3 sequence is 15 residues long. The CDR3 nucleotides are TGTGCCATCAGTATGCTAGCGACCGTGGGAGATGAGCAGTTCTTC. Translation gives CAISMLATVGDEQFF.

The CDR3 reads CATSRRSADEQFF. Written as DNA, the CDR3 is TGTGCCACCAGCAGGCGGTCGGCGGATGAGCAGTTCTTC. This chain connects TRBV15 to TRBJ2-1; D not resolved. The CDR3 runs 13 residues. Trimming removed 3 bases at V and 8 bases at J, with 11 bases between. Germline loops: CDR1 LNHNV, CDR2 YYDKDF (reference sequence). Supplemented by reference TRBV15 and TRBJ2-1, the full variable domain reads DAMVIQNPRYQVTQFGKPVTLSCSQTLNHNVMYWYQQKSSQAPKLLFHYYDKDFNNEADTPDNFQSRRPNTSFCFLDIRSPGLGDTAMYLCATSRRSADEQFFGPGTRLTVL.

This chain joins TRBV25-1 and TRBJ2-7; perhaps TRBD1 as D (6 bases). V shed 3 bases and J shed 0 bases, with 12 bases lying between them. Germline V CDR1 and CDR2: MGHDK, SYGVNS. The CDR3 has 15 residues. Here the CDR3 DNA reads TGTGCCAGCAGTGAGACAGGAGCTTTCTCCTACGAGCAGTACTTC. Translation: CASSETGAFSYEQYF.

The rearrangement joins TRBV19 to TRBJ2-2; the D is unclear. The CDR3 totals 15 residues. Trimming took off 5 bases at V and 4 bases at J, with 14 bases between the two ends. The germline V gene has CDR1 LNHDA and CDR2 SQIVND (reference sequence). The CDR3 loop reads CASSLTNLLTGELFF. DNA of the CDR3: TGTGCCAGTAGTCTGACCAACCTACTCACCGGGGAGCTGTTTTTT.

The chain joins TRBV12-5 to TRBJ1-1; tentatively, D is TRBD1 (5 bases). The germline V gene encodes CDR1 LGHNT and CDR2 FRNRAP. This CDR3 is 15 amino acids long. The V and J ends lost 0 bases and 1 base respectively, with 9 bases between them. CDR3 DNA: TGTGCTAGTGGTTTGGTCCTGACAGAGAACACTGAAGCTTTCTTT. The encoded protein is CASGLVLTENTEAFF. Complete variable domain (other parts from reference TRBV12-5 and TRBJ1-1): DARVTQTPRHKVTEMGQEVTMRCQPILGHNTVFWYRQTMMQGLELLAYFRNRAPLDDSGMPKDRFSAEMPDATLATLKIQPSEPRDSAVYFCASGLVLTENTEAFFGQGTRLTVV.

This chain joins TRBV7-2 and TRBJ2-1; 12 nucleotides agree with TRBD2. Trimming removed 11 bases from V and 4 bases from J; junction bases left unmatched: 12. Germline V gene data show CDR1 as SGHTA and CDR2 as FQGNSA. The CDR3 is 16 residues long. CDR3 sequence (DNA): TGTGCCCTGAGGGGCCCCACTAGCGGGGGGTACAATGAGCAGTTCTTC. Its translation: CALRGPTSGGYNEQFF.

V gene TRBV6-5 combines with J gene TRBJ2-7; TRBD1 aligns across 9 bases. J gave up 6 bases and V 6 bases, and 9 bases lay outside the gene matches. The CDR3 is made up of 14 amino acids. The germline V gene has CDR1 MNHEY and CDR2 SVGAGI. The CDR3 DNA follows: TGTGCCAGCAGGTCCGGGACAGGGATGACCGAGCAGTACTTC. Amino acid sequence: CASRSGTGMTEQYF.

This chain connects TRBV27 to TRBJ1-2, with a tentative D call TRBD1 (6 bases). There are 14 residues in the CDR3. Germline lookup yields CDR1 MNHEY and CDR2 SMNVEV (reference sequence). Trimming left V 5 bases short and J 3 bases short, with 13 bases between. CDR3 nucleotides: TGTGCCAGCAGTCCCTGGGGGCAGTACTATGGCTACACCTTC. Translating it yields CASSPWGQYYGYTF.

This sequence joins TRBV4-1 and TRBJ2-4; possible D gene TRBD2, 6 bases. Germline lookup yields CDR1 MGHRA and CDR2 YSYEKL. V lost 4 bases and J lost 1, with 11 bases in between. The CDR3 runs to 15 residues. Written as DNA, the CDR3 is TGCGCCAGCAGCCCACCGGGAGTGGCCAAAAACATTCAGTACTTC. It specifies CASSPPGVAKNIQYF.

This rearrangement joins TRBV7-6 to TRBJ2-1; 7 positions match TRBD1. Looked up from germline, CDR1 is SGHVS and CDR2 is FNYEAQ. The CDR3 has 15 amino acids. Losses at the gene ends were 5 bases for V and 0 bases for J; bases not matched to a gene: 4. The CDR3 nucleotides are TGTGCCAGCAGCCGACAGGGCTTCTCCTACAATGAGCAGTTCTTC. Its translation: CASSRQGFSYNEQFF.

The rearrangement uses TRBV2 and TRBJ1-1; maybe TRBD1 (6 bases). The CDR3 loop spans 13 amino acids. Germline-derived CDR1 and CDR2 are SNHLY and FYNNEI. V shed 5 bases and J shed 1 base, with 8 bases lying between them. The CDR3 protein is CASSPRGNTEAFF. The CDR3 DNA is TGTGCCAGCAGTCCCAGGGGGAACACTGAAGCTTTCTTT. The full variable domain, with the rest looked up from reference TRBV2 and TRBJ1-1, is EPEVTQTPSHQVTQMGQEVILRCVPISNHLYFYWYRQILGQKVEFLVSFYNNEISEKSEIFDDQFSVERPDGSNFTLKIRSTKLEDSAMYFCASSPRGNTEAFFGQGTRLTVV.